These T cell receptor beta chains were read from a single sample in a study of STAT5B mutations in CD4+ large granular lymphocyte leukemia. Profiling relied on immunoSEQ multiplex PCR, and the TCRdb table lists in-frame clones only, not all of them. The sample comprises around 50,000 clones, approximately 84% of which are singletons, and under 0.4% rests with the top ten. Sequences were obtained from CD4+ T cells from blood buffy coats. All receptors come from a human donor in good health. CDR3s include the opening cysteine and the closing phenylalanine or tryptophan. A D gene is named only where the DNA matches it firmly. Size is omitted from some rows. Given values are once, few, many or a class for expanded clones.

v_gene: TRBV19; len: 16; j_gene: TRBJ2-1; d_gene: TRBD1; abundance: -; CDR3aa: CASTRGSTGARDEQFF; CDR3nt: TGTGCCAGTACCCGGGGGTCGACAGGGGCGCGTGATGAGCAGTTCTTC
v_gene: TRBV6-4; len: 16; j_gene: TRBJ2-7; d_gene: -; abundance: few; CDR3aa: CASRRPTGFFSYEQYF; CDR3nt: TGTGCCAGCCGACGACCTACAGGCTTTTTCTCCTACGAGCAGTACTTC
v_gene: TRBV6-6; len: 11; j_gene: TRBJ2-5; d_gene: -; abundance: -; CDR3aa: CASTEEKTQYF; CDR3nt: TGTGCCAGCACGGAAGAAAAGACCCAGTACTTC
v_gene: TRBV6-5; len: 13; j_gene: TRBJ1-1; d_gene: -; abundance: -; CDR3aa: CASSYMRATEAFF; CDR3nt: TGTGCCAGCAGTTACATGAGGGCCACTGAAGCTTTCTTT
v_gene: TRBV5-1; len: 14; j_gene: TRBJ1-6; d_gene: TRBD1; abundance: few; CDR3aa: CASSSGTANSPLHF; CDR3nt: TGCGCCAGCAGCTCCGGGACAGCCAATTCACCCCTCCACTTT
v_gene: TRBV7-2; len: 14; j_gene: TRBJ2-7; d_gene: TRBD2; abundance: -; CDR3aa: CASSWAGDSYEQYF; CDR3nt: TGTGCCAGCAGCTGGGCGGGAGACTCCTACGAGCAGTACTTC
v_gene: TRBV10-2; len: 16; j_gene: TRBJ1-1; d_gene: -; abundance: once; CDR3aa: CASRQTGWGMSTEAFF; CDR3nt: TGCGCCAGCAGACAAACAGGGTGGGGGATGAGCACTGAAGCTTTCTTT
v_gene: TRBV7-9; len: 14; j_gene: TRBJ1-2; d_gene: -; abundance: -; CDR3aa: CASSFWAGRSGYTF; CDR3nt: TGTGCCAGCAGTTTTTGGGCCGGGAGGTCCGGCTACACCTTC
v_gene: TRBV19; len: 13; j_gene: TRBJ2-7; d_gene: -; abundance: -; CDR3aa: CASSLNLNYEQYF; CDR3nt: TGTGCCAGTAGTCTCAACCTGAACTACGAGCAGTACTTC
v_gene: TRBV9; len: 15; j_gene: TRBJ2-1; d_gene: TRBD2; abundance: -; CDR3aa: CASSPRGEGYNEQFF; CDR3nt: TGTGCCAGCAGCCCCCGGGGGGAGGGGTACAATGAGCAGTTCTTC
v_gene: TRBV18; len: 13; j_gene: TRBJ1-4; d_gene: -; abundance: once; CDR3aa: CASSRGQTEKLFF; CDR3nt: TGTGCCAGCTCACGCGGACAGACTGAAAAACTGTTTTTT
v_gene: TRBV29-1; len: 15; j_gene: TRBJ2-7; d_gene: TRBD2; abundance: -; CDR3aa: CSILPPSGDSYEQYF; CDR3nt: TGCAGCATATTACCACCTAGCGGGGACTCCTACGAGCAGTACTTC
v_gene: TRBV28; len: 13; j_gene: TRBJ1-5; d_gene: -; abundance: -; CDR3aa: CASTYGDNQPQHF; CDR3nt: TGTGCCAGCACCTATGGCGATAATCAGCCCCAGCATTTT
v_gene: TRBV5-3; len: 15; j_gene: TRBJ1-5; d_gene: -; abundance: -; CDR3aa: CARSPLGDPNQPQHF; CDR3nt: TGTGCCAGAAGCCCACTAGGGGACCCCAATCAGCCCCAGCATTTT
v_gene: TRBV6-1; len: 17; j_gene: TRBJ2-7; d_gene: TRBD2; abundance: -; CDR3aa: CASSESLVGTRQYEQYF; CDR3nt: TGTGCCAGCAGTGAGTCATTGGTCGGGACTAGGCAGTACGAGCAGTACTTC